Following are 26 T cell receptor beta chains from one sample sequenced in a study of blood T cell repertoires in COVID-19. The table came from immunoSEQ multiplex PCR; TCRdb's copy has only in-frame clones and leaves some out. The sample contains roughly 5,100 clones, roughly 88% of which appear only once. The specimen was peripheral blood. The receptors derive from a woman of 80 years or more with acute or convalescent COVID-19.

The V call is TRBV5-1, the J call TRBJ2-5; a possible D gene is TRBD2 (6 bases). This CDR3 is 14 amino acids long. CDR1 SGHRS and CDR2 YFSETQ come from the germline V gene. The ends were cut back, 4 bases at V and 5 bases at J, with 15 bases in the middle. For the CDR3, the DNA is TGCGCCAGCAGCCAAAAACGGGGGACCGAGACCCAGTACTTC. It is translated as CASSQKRGTETQYF.

The chain employs TRBV6-5 and TRBJ2-1; D gene uncertain. With 4 bases removed from V and 8 bases from J, the gap between germline ends came to 6 bases. From germline, CDR1 is MNHEY and CDR2 SVGAGI. CDR3 length: 11 amino acids. The CDR3 protein is CASSSFDEQFF. CDR3 bases: TGTGCCAGCAGTTCCTTCGATGAGCAGTTCTTC.

The genes are TRBV2 and TRBJ1-6; 11 bases align to TRBD1. With V trimmed by 4 bases and J by 0 bases, 11 bases remained unmatched. Germline values: CDR1 SNHLY, CDR2 FYNNEI. The CDR3 has 20 residues. CDR3 protein: CASSGRPGTGGSSYNSPLHF. The DNA for the CDR3 is TGTGCCAGCAGTGGACGTCCCGGGACAGGGGGGAGCTCCTATAATTCACCCCTCCACTTT.

The chain employs TRBV7-8 and TRBJ1-2; no clear D gene. Trimming pared 1 base from V and 0 bases from J, leaving 18 bases between. The length of the CDR3 is 18 residues. Germline V CDR1 and CDR2: SGHVS, FQNEAQ. CDR3 nucleotides: TGTGCCAGCAGCTTAGGCCTCCACAGCATACCTTCTAACTATGGCTACACCTTC. Residues: CASSLGLHSIPSNYGYTF.

This clone has just one count. The CDR3 bases are TGTGCCAGCAGCCGCCTGGGGTCGAGCGGGGGGAAGACCCAGTACTTC. Protein sequence: CASSRLGSSGGKTQYF. The rearrangement links TRBV7-7 to TRBJ2-5; 9 bases align to TRBD2. Per the germline V gene, CDR1 is SSHAT and CDR2 is FNYEAQ (reference sequence). The length of the CDR3 is 16 residues. Losses at the gene ends were 5 bases for V and 6 bases for J; bases not matched to a gene: 13.

This chain links TRBV28 with TRBJ1-2; a weak D match, TRBD1 (5 bases). Per germline, CDR1 MDHEN and CDR2 SYDVKM. The CDR3 covers 12 residues. Trimming took off 11 bases at V and 7 bases at J, with 17 bases between the two ends. The CDR3: CASQVGGLGYTF. CDR3 coding DNA: TGTGCCTCGCAGGTCGGGGGTCTTGGCTACACCTTC.

This clone was counted between two and nine times. This sequence joins TRBV5-4 and TRBJ2-3; 7 bases match TRBD1. The V gene's germline CDR1 is SGHNT and CDR2 YYREEE (reference sequence). V lost 1 base to trimming and J lost 4 bases; unmatched junction nucleotides: 3. The CDR3 has 14 amino acids. The CDR3: CASSLKTGPDTQYF. The CDR3 nucleotides are TGTGCCAGCAGCTTGAAGACAGGGCCAGATACGCAGTATTTT.

This clone was recorded only once. J is TRBJ1-4 and V is TRBV29-1; weak D call: TRBD1 (6 bases). CDR3 length equals 15 residues. V shed 6 bases and J shed 4 bases, with 18 bases lying between them. The germline V gene has CDR1 SQVTM and CDR2 ANQGSEA. The chain's CDR3 is CSVQTITGNNEKLFF. For the CDR3, the DNA is TGCAGCGTCCAGACGATTACAGGGAATAATGAAAAACTGTTTTTT.

V and J are TRBV2 and TRBJ1-1, with 8 bases matching TRBD1. The CDR3 length is 14 residues. Trimming at V came to 6 bases and at J to 1 base, leaving 4 bases not matched to a gene. Germline CDR1 SNHLY, CDR2 FYNNEI. CDR3 sequence: CASSSGTGNTEAFF. The CDR3 DNA reads as TGTGCCAGCAGCTCCGGGACAGGGAACACTGAAGCTTTCTTT.

The rearrangement joins TRBV11-3 to TRBJ1-4, with a tentative D call TRBD1 (5 bases). The CDR3 consists of 14 residues. Germline assignment: CDR1 SGHNT and CDR2 YENEEA. V lost 1 base to trimming and J lost 4 bases, with 7 bases between them. CDR3 loop: CASSLAGFNEKLFF. As DNA, the CDR3 is TGTGCCAGCAGCTTAGCAGGGTTTAATGAAAAACTGTTTTTT.

This clone came up once. The gene calls are TRBV27 and TRBJ1-1, with a weak D call TRBD1 (5 bases). Trimming shortened V by 6 bases and J by 11 bases, and 19 bases separated the two germline ends. The CDR3 length is 13 residues. Looked up from germline, CDR1 is MNHEY and CDR2 is SMNVEV (reference sequence). The CDR3 DNA sequence: TGTGCCAGCAGCTCAAAGGACACCCAACGGGCTTTCTTT. It encodes CASSSKDTQRAFF.

The chain recombines TRBV28 with TRBJ1-1; D uncertain. Germline V CDR1 and CDR2: MDHEN, SYDVKM. This CDR3 is 12 amino acids long. CDR3 sequence: CESGRLNTEAFF. The CDR3, as DNA: TGTGAAAGCGGGCGGCTGAACACTGAAGCTTTCTTT.

V usage is TRBV5-1 and J usage is TRBJ1-1; tentative D call: TRBD1 (6 bases). Trimming took off 3 bases at V and 1 base at J, with 7 bases between the two ends. Looked up from germline, CDR1 is SGHRS and CDR2 is YFSETQ. The CDR3 sequence is 13 residues long. CDR3 in DNA: TGCGCCAGCAGCTGGGGACAGAACACTGAAGCTTTCTTT. The encoded protein is CASSWGQNTEAFF. The full variable domain, rest sourced from reference TRBV5-1 and TRBJ1-1, is KAGVTQTPRYLIKTRGQQVTLSCSPISGHRSVSWYQQTPGQGLQFLFEYFSETQRNKGNFPGRFSGRQFSNSRSEMNVSTLELGDSALYLCASSWGQNTEAFFGQGTRLTVV.

This rearrangement joins TRBV5-4 to TRBJ2-7, with D possibly being TRBD2 (5 bases). Trimming stripped 3 bases from V and 7 bases from J, with 17 bases between. Germline V gene sequence: CDR1 SGHNT, CDR2 YYREEE (reference sequence). This CDR3 is built from 14 residues. This chain's CDR3 is CASSSPGIAEEQYF. Written as DNA, the CDR3 is TGTGCCAGCAGCTCCCCGGGAATAGCTGAGGAGCAGTACTTC.

The chain uses TRBV4-2 and TRBJ2-1; TRBD2 aligns across 10 bases. Germline V gene data show CDR1 as LGHNA and CDR2 as YNFKEQ. The length of the CDR3 is 16 residues. V shed 3 bases, J shed 7 bases, and the junction held 9 bases outside the gene matches. CDR3 coding DNA: TGTGCCAGCAGCCAGGATCTAGCGGGGGCGGGGAATGAGCAGTTCTTC. This translates into CASSQDLAGAGNEQFF.

This chain joins TRBV18 and TRBJ2-7, with 9 bases identical to TRBD2. V lost 0 bases, J lost 0 bases, and 12 bases stayed unmatched. The CDR3 totals 19 residues. Germline assignment: CDR1 KGHSH and CDR2 LQKENI. The CDR3 sequence is CASSPPVGLAGTSSYEQYF. DNA for the CDR3: TGTGCCAGCTCACCACCGGTGGGGCTAGCGGGGACGAGCTCCTACGAGCAGTACTTC. The complete variable domain, with remaining parts taken from reference TRBV18 and TRBJ2-7, reads NAGVMQNPRHLVRRRGQEARLRCSPMKGHSHVYWYRQLPEEGLKFMVYLQKENIIDESGMPKERFSAEFPKEGPSILRIQQVVRGDSAAYFCASSPPVGLAGTSSYEQYFGPGTRLTVT.

The chain has TRBV15 and TRBJ1-4; 7 bases map to TRBD1. Trimming took 1 base from V and 2 from J; bases not matched to a gene: 1. The V gene's germline CDR1 is LNHNV and CDR2 YYDKDF (reference sequence). The CDR3 consists of 15 residues. For the CDR3, the DNA is TGTGCCACCAGCAGAGGGGGACAGACTAATGAAAAACTGTTTTTT. Its protein is CATSRGGQTNEKLFF.

V is TRBV5-1 and J is TRBJ1-1; D is uncertain. Germline V gene data show CDR1 as SGHRS and CDR2 as YFSETQ. CDR3 size: 14 residues. V was trimmed by 0 bases and J by 5 bases, leaving 11 bases between them. The CDR3: CASSLATRGTEAFF. The CDR3, as DNA: TGCGCCAGCAGCTTGGCTACTCGAGGGACTGAAGCTTTCTTT.

The count of this clone is one. The gene calls are TRBV2 and TRBJ2-2; a possible D gene is TRBD1 (6 bases). The CDR3 consists of 13 residues. Germline-derived CDR1 and CDR2 are SNHLY and FYNNEI. Trimming left V 4 bases short and J 10 bases short, with 13 bases between. The CDR3 coding sequence is TGTGCCAGCAGTGGTACAGGGTATGAGGAGCTGTTTTTT. The encoded protein is CASSGTGYEELFF.

The chain has TRBV19 and TRBJ2-5, with a possible D match to TRBD1 (5 bases). The V gene lost 7 bases and the J gene lost 5 bases, with 17 bases spanning the gap. CDR1 and CDR2 from the germline V gene are LNHDA and SQIVND (reference sequence). This CDR3 has 14 amino acids. The CDR3 region has the DNA TGTGCCAGTACCCAGGGTATGGCGGTCGAGACCCAGTACTTC. Amino acid sequence: CASTQGMAVETQYF.

The gene calls are TRBV7-9 and TRBJ1-2, with D perhaps matching TRBD1 (6 bases). The CDR3 extends over 14 amino acids. The V and J ends lost 3 bases and 4 bases respectively, with 12 bases between them. Per the germline V gene, CDR1 is SEHNR and CDR2 is FQNEAQ (reference sequence). The CDR3 loop is CASSFDRHGYGYTF. Here the CDR3 DNA reads TGTGCCAGCAGCTTCGACAGGCATGGCTATGGCTACACCTTC.

The CDR3 nucleotides are TGTGCCAGCAGCCGAACGCCGCGGGGGGCAGGGGCCAACGTCCTGACTTTC. Residues: CASSRTPRGAGANVLTF. The V call is TRBV6-4, the J call TRBJ2-6, with 8 nucleotides matching TRBD2. V lost 6 bases to trimming and J lost 4 bases; unmatched junction nucleotides: 11. The V gene's germline CDR1 is MRHNA and CDR2 SNTAGT. The CDR3 length is 17 residues.

This chain uses TRBV9 with TRBJ1-1, with 9 bases identical to TRBD1. Germline values: CDR1 SGDLS, CDR2 YYNGEE. The CDR3 loop spans 17 amino acids. Trimming took 3 bases from V and 0 from J; bases not matched to a gene: 9. CDR3 region: CASSAGTGPGLNTEAFF. The CDR3 bases are TGTGCCAGCAGCGCGGGGACAGGGCCGGGGTTGAACACTGAAGCTTTCTTT. The full variable domain, its missing parts supplied by reference TRBV9 and TRBJ1-1, is DSGVTQTPKHLITATGQRVTLRCSPRSGDLSVYWYQQSLDQGLQFLIQYYNGEERAKGNILERFSAQQFPDLHSELNLSSLELGDSALYFCASSAGTGPGLNTEAFFGQGTRLTVV.

V is TRBV5-4 and J is TRBJ1-2; weak D call: TRBD1 (6 bases). Germline values: CDR1 SGHNT, CDR2 YYREEE (reference sequence). The CDR3 is 14 residues long. V lost 1 base and J 3 bases, leaving 10 bases between the germline ends. This CDR3 reads CASSLPGVDYGYTF. The DNA of the CDR3 is TGTGCCAGCAGCTTGCCAGGGGTGGACTATGGCTACACCTTC.

This rearrangement joins TRBV28 to TRBJ1-2; D gene ambiguous. This CDR3 has 12 residues. Trimming stripped 5 bases from V and 11 bases from J, with 15 bases between. The germline gives CDR1 MDHEN, CDR2 SYDVKM. In DNA, the CDR3 is TGTGCCAGCAGTCTGATGACGGGAGTATACACCTTC. This codes for CASSLMTGVYTF.

The chain is built from TRBV5-4 and TRBJ2-7; D is perhaps TRBD2 (6 bases). From germline, CDR1 is SGHNT and CDR2 YYREEE (reference sequence). V was shortened by 1 base and J by 0 bases, with 11 bases between the two germline ends. The CDR3 extends over 15 amino acids. In DNA form, the CDR3 reads TGTGCCAGCAGCTTGTCCGGGGGAGGCTCCTACGAGCAGTACTTC. Its translation: CASSLSGGGSYEQYF.